This T cell receptor (beta chain) was captured by sequencing in a study of blood T cells in healthy people across ages. The V end lost 0 bases, the J end lost 4 bases, and 16 bases lay between the germline ends. This CDR3 region has 17 residues. The germline gives CDR1 MNHEY, CDR2 SVGAGI. Regarding the study as a whole: Across samples, TCR beta diversity tracked strongly with naive T cell percentage. While age rose, TCR beta diversity per million T cells dropped in a roughly linear way.

With a J-beta primer mix and a sample-barcoded 5' primer, a second PCR ran roughly 6 to 11 cycles. The template-switch adaptor was a 5' adaptor with 12 random nucleotides. It tagged each cDNA molecule. All samples gave at least 2.5 million CDR3-containing paired-end reads. TCRdb redid the calling of the 5' RACE reads with MiXCR, one entry per CDR3 protein. The sample holds 700,000 to 800,000 distinct CDR3 sequences, approximately 39% seen once. This clonotype has just a few counts. As yet, its antigen is unknown. The rearrangement links TRBV6-5 to TRBJ2-1; tentatively, D is TRBD2 (6 bases). The sample taken for sequencing was blood. The receptor was derived from a woman aged 55-70 years in good health. The CDR3: CASSYSSVLGGYNEQFF. CDR3 in DNA: TGTGCCAGCAGTTACTCGAGCGTACTAGGAGGGTACAATGAGCAGTTCTTC.